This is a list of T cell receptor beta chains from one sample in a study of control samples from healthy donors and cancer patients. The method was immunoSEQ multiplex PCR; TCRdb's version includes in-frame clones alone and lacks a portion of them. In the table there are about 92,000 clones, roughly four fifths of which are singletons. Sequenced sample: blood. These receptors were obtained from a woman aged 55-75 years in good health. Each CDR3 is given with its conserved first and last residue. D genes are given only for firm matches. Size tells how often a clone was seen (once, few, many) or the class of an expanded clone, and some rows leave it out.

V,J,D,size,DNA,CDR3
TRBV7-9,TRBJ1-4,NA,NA,TGTGCCAGCAGCTTAGGGGGCCCGGCAGGTGAAAAACTGTTTTTT,CASSLGGPAGEKLFF
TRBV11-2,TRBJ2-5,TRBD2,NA,TGTGCCAGCAGCCGCCCGAGAAGCGGGGGGGCGGGGGAGACCCAGTACTTC,CASSRPRSGGAGETQYF
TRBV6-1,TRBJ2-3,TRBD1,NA,TGTGCCAGCAGTGACACAGGGGGCACAGATACGCAGTATTTT,CASSDTGGTDTQYF
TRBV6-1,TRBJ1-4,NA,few,TGTGCCAGCAGTGAACAGGGAGGGTGGGGTGAAAAACTGTTTTTT,CASSEQGGWGEKLFF
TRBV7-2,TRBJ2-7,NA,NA,TGTGCCAGCAGCCCACTCTTAAGCTCCTACGAGCAGTACTTC,CASSPLLSSYEQYF
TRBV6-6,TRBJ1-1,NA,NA,TGTGCCAGCAGTGGCGGGGGTAAGAACACTGAAGCTTTCTTT,CASSGGGKNTEAFF
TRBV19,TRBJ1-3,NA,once,TGTACCAGCTGCGGCCCTCCGCTCCGCAACACCATATATTTT,CTSCGPPLRNTIYF
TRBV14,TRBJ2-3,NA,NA,TGTGCCAGCAGCCAACGACCCCCGGGCGCCGGAGATACGCAGTATTTT,CASSQRPPGAGDTQYF
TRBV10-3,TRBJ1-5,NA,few,TGTGCCATCAGCCCTGCAGGTGGCAATCAGCCCCAGCATTTT,CAISPAGGNQPQHF
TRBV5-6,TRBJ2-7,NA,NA,TGTGCCAGCAGCTTGATTGACCTCTACGAGCAGTACTTC,CASSLIDLYEQYF
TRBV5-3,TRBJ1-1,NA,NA,TGTGCCAGAAGCCTCTTGGAAAGGGACACTGAAGCTTTCTTT,CARSLLERDTEAFF
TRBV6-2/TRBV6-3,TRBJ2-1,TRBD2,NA,TGTGCCAGCAGCCCTGCAGGCGGGAGCTCCTACAATGAGCAGTTCTTC,CASSPAGGSSYNEQFF
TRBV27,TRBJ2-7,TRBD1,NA,TGTGCCAGCAGTTCCCGGGACAGGGGTTCCTACGAGCAGTACTTC,CASSSRDRGSYEQYF
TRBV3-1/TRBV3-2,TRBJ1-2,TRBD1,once,TGTGCCAGCAGCCAACGACAGGGTGGTGGCTACACCTTC,CASSQRQGGGYTF
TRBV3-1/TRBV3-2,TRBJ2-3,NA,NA,TGTGCCAGCAGCCAAGGGACAGTCACAGATACGCAGTATTTT,CASSQGTVTDTQYF
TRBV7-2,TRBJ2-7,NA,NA,TGTGCCAGCAGCTTAGGCGACGGGGTCGGCGAGCAGTACTTC,CASSLGDGVGEQYF
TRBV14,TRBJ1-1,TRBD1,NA,TGTGCCAGCAGCCCCGACAGGGCAGTTAAGGCTTTCTTT,CASSPDRAVKAFF
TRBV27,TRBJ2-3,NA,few,TGTGCCAGCAGTTACAACAGAAATACGCAGTATTTT,CASSYNRNTQYF
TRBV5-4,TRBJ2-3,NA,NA,TGTGCCAGCAGCCGGAATGATGCAGATACGCAGTATTTT,CASSRNDADTQYF
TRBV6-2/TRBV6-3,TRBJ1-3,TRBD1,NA,TGTGCCAGCAGTTTCAGAGGGGGCACTGGAAACACCATATATTTT,CASSFRGGTGNTIYF
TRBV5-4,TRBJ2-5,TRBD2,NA,TGTGCCAGTCAGCGGGGGGTAGAGGAGACCCAGTACTTC,CASQRGVEETQYF
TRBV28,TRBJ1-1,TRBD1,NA,TGTGCCAGCAGTTCCCCGGACAGGGCTAACACTGAAGCTTTCTTT,CASSSPDRANTEAFF
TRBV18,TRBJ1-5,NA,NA,TGTGCCAGCTCCCCTTCTCGGGGGTCGTCGCCCCAGCATTTT,CASSPSRGSSPQHF
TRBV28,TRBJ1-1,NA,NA,TGTGCCAGCAGTTTCGGAGCGCCCTTTTTCTTT,CASSFGAPFFF
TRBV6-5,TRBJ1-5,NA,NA,TGTGCCAGCAGTTTCAACAGGGATCAGCCCCAGCATTTT,CASSFNRDQPQHF
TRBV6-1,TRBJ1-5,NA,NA,TGTGCCAGCAGTGAACTTCAGCCCCAGCATTTT,CASSELQPQHF
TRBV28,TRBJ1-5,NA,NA,TGTGCCACCACCAGTCCTACTGGGGGTCAGCCCCAGCATTTT,CATTSPTGGQPQHF
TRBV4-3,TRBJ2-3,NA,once,TGCGCCAGCAGCCAAGATTTTCGACAGGACGGAGATACGCAGTATTTT,CASSQDFRQDGDTQYF
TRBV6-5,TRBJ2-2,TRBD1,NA,TGTGCCAGCAACCGGGACAGCCTACGGGAGCTGTTTTTT,CASNRDSLRELFF
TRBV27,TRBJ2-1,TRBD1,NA,TGTGCCAGCGGCAGGATCCGGGACAGGGGGCGTGAAGGCTACAATGAGCAGTTCTTC,CASGRIRDRGREGYNEQFF
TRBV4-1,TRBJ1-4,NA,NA,TGCGCCAGCAGCCAAGAGGGAATAGCAACTAATGAAAAACTGTTTTTT,CASSQEGIATNEKLFF
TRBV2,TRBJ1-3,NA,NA,TGTGCCAGCAAGTTGGCAGCTGGAAACACCATATATTTT,CASKLAAGNTIYF
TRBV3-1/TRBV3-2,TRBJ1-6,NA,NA,TGTGCCAGCAGCAAATGGTGGGGGGTGATAGGTAGCTCCTATAATTCACCCCTCCACTTT,CASSKWWGVIGSSYNSPLHF
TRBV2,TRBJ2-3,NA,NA,TGTGCCAGCAGGGACGGGACAAGCACAGATACGCAGTATTTT,CASRDGTSTDTQYF
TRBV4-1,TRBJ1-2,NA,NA,TGCGCCAGCACCGGGACATCTATGGGCTACACCTTC,CASTGTSMGYTF
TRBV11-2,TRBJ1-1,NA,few,TGTGCCAGCAGCTTTGAGGGGGTGAACACTGAAGCTTTCTTT,CASSFEGVNTEAFF
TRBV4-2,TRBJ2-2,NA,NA,TGTGCCAGCAGCCAAGGTCCGAGCGACACCGGGGAGCTGTTTTTT,CASSQGPSDTGELFF
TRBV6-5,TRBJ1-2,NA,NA,TGTGCCAGCAGTTACGGGTCGCAGGGCTCTGGCTACACCTTC,CASSYGSQGSGYTF
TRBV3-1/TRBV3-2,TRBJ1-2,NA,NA,TGTGCCAGCAGCCAAGCGGGGGGGGGCGACTATGGCTACACCTTC,CASSQAGGGDYGYTF
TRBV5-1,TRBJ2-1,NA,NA,TGCGCCAGCAGCTTGGGACCTCAAACCGATGAGCAGTTCTTC,CASSLGPQTDEQFF
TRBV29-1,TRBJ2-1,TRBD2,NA,TGCAGCGCCCGGGTTTTTATAGCGGGGCCTCTCAATGAGCAGTTCTTC,CSARVFIAGPLNEQFF
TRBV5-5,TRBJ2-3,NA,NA,TGTGCCAGCAGCCGGGACCTATCCGCAGATACGCAGTATTTT,CASSRDLSADTQYF
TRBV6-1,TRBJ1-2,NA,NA,TGTGCCAGCAGTGACCATTTTGGAACGGTTGGGCCCCACTACACCTTC,CASSDHFGTVGPHYTF
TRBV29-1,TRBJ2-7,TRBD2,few,TGCAGCGTCGCCGGGGGGGGAGCTGGTGGTCGGGTCTACGAGCAGTACTTC,CSVAGGGAGGRVYEQYF
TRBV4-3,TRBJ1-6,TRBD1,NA,TGCGCCAGCAGCCAGGACAGGGGGACCTCCTATAATTCACCCCTCCACTTT,CASSQDRGTSYNSPLHF
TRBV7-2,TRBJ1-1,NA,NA,TGTGCCAGCAGCTTATCGGTGAACACTGAAGCTTTCTTT,CASSLSVNTEAFF
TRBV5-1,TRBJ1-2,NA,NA,TGCGCCAGCAGCTTGGGTTTTGAAGGGATCAACTATGGCTACACCTTC,CASSLGFEGINYGYTF
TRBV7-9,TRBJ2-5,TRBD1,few,TGTGCCAGCGTCCGGGACAGGGGTTTTGAGACCCAGTACTTC,CASVRDRGFETQYF
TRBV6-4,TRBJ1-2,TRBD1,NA,TGTGCCAGCAGAAAGACAGGGAGTGACCTCTATGGCTACACCTTC,CASRKTGSDLYGYTF
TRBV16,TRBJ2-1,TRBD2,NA,TGTGCCAGCACTCTTCCGGGACTAGCGGGAGTTTCCTCCGAGCAGTTCTTC,CASTLPGLAGVSSEQFF